This T cell receptor (beta chain) derives from a study of PD-1 blockade in classical Hodgkin lymphoma. The CDR3 spans 14 residues. CDR1 and CDR2 from the germline V gene are SQVTM and ANQGSEA. Trimming cost V 3 bases and J 3 bases; bases outside gene matches: 3. Measured with immunoSEQ multiplex PCR; TCRdb has only the in-frame clones, and not every one. The table includes 4,000 to 6,000 clones, about 61% detected once. Time point denoted: cycle 4 day 1 (C4D1), after more than five weeks of nivolumab. Each patient experienced a relapse that followed autologous stem cell transplantation, and brentuximab vedotin exposure varied. Magnetic negative selection isolated CD8+ T cells from thawed PBMCs.

Sequenced material: CD8+ T cells from blood, taken before the fourth cycle of nivolumab. The origin of this receptor is a human donor with classical Hodgkin lymphoma. The V gene is TRBV29-1, the J gene TRBJ2-1; 9 nucleotides line up with TRBD2. Here the CDR3 DNA reads TGCAGCGTTGAGACTAGCGGACTCTACAATGAGCAGTTCTTC. As protein: CSVETSGLYNEQFF.